Listed here are 8 T cell receptor beta chains from one sample, sequenced in a study of Graves' ophthalmopathy and Graves' hyperthyroidism (dated by TCRdb to the late 2010s). The run used an Illumina HiSeq 2000. For repertoire sequencing, TCR beta CDR3 regions were amplified from RNA transcripts. HTBI primers and the Qiagen OneStep RT-PCR kit were used in a first-round RT-PCR, which was followed by a second-round multiplex PCR, size selection and purification. Clones were called with MiXCR by TCRdb after fastp trimmed the public reads at Q25, and only in-frame beta chains were retained. Each entry is one CDR3 protein sequence, shown with its most common DNA and genes. The sample table contains 650,000 to 900,000 distinct CDR3 sequences; only one count was recorded for 40% of them. In total, the top ten clones hold 44% of the sample. Material for sequencing was peripheral blood. The source is an adult man with Graves' ophthalmopathy.

This clonotype was recorded at least ten times. The chain couples TRBV25-1 to TRBJ2-5, with 7 bases lining up with TRBD2. Germline loops: CDR1 MGHDK, CDR2 SYGVNS. This CDR3 spans 17 amino acids. V shed 5 bases and J 2 bases; nucleotides not matched to a gene: 14. This chain's CDR3 is CASSFGRGPGGQETQYF. The CDR3 DNA sequence: TGTGCCAGCAGTTTCGGGCGGGGCCCCGGGGGGCAAGAGACCCAGTACTTC.

The chain combines TRBV7-9 with TRBJ2-7, with D unresolved. Germline CDR1 and CDR2: SEHNR and FQNEAQ (reference sequence). V lost 5 bases, J lost 5 bases, and 10 bases lay in between. CDR3 length: 12 amino acids. The chain's CDR3 is CASSASENEQYF. The CDR3 nucleotides read TGTGCCAGCAGCGCGTCAGAAAACGAGCAGTACTTC.

The sample holds a few counts of this clonotype. J is TRBJ1-3 and V is TRBV20-1, with 9 nucleotides matching TRBD1. Germline V gene lookup returns CDR1 DFQATT and CDR2 SNEGSKA (reference sequence). This CDR3 spans 14 amino acids. V shed 7 bases and J 7 bases; nucleotides not matched to a gene: 11. CDR3 residues: CSVANRGQWNTIYF. The DNA of the CDR3 is TGCAGTGTTGCTAACAGGGGGCAATGGAACACCATATATTTT.

The V call is TRBV10-3, the J call TRBJ2-3; TRBD1 matches 9 bases. With 10 bases clipped from V and 4 bases from J, the junction kept 12 bases outside the gene matches. The CDR3 has 15 residues. CDR1 is ENHRY, CDR2 SYGVKD, per germline. CDR3 residues: CASSVGQGDADTQYF. CDR3 DNA sequence: TGTGCCAGTAGTGTGGGACAGGGAGATGCAGATACGCAGTATTTT.

This clonotype has a count of ten or more. The rearrangement links TRBV10-3 to TRBJ2-2; TRBD2 matches 7 bases. Germline V gives CDR1 ENHRY, CDR2 SYGVKD. V shed 3 bases, J shed 10 bases, and the junction held 11 bases outside the gene matches. This CDR3 is 15 amino acids long. CDR3 in amino acids: CAISENVAGLTELFF. In DNA form, the CDR3 reads TGTGCCATCAGTGAAAATGTAGCGGGCCTTACGGAGCTGTTTTTT.

The gene calls are TRBV29-1 and TRBJ1-1; 10 bases fit TRBD1. The CDR3 has 10 amino acids. Unmatched junction bases numbered 2, after V lost 5 bases and J lost 11 bases. Germline V lookup: CDR1 SQVTM, CDR2 ANQGSEA. The CDR3 is CSVSTGGAFF. DNA of the CDR3: TGCAGCGTTTCGACAGGGGGCGCTTTCTTT.

The rearrangement uses TRBV7-9 and TRBJ2-7, with D unresolved. The CDR3 totals 14 residues. V lost 5 bases and J lost 4, with 15 bases in between. Germline CDR1 SEHNR, CDR2 FQNEAQ (reference sequence). CDR3 nucleotide sequence: TGTGCCAGCAGCCGAACCTCTTTTGATTACGAGCAGTACTTC. Protein: CASSRTSFDYEQYF. Supplemented by reference TRBV7-9 and TRBJ2-7, the full variable domain reads DTGVSQNPRHKITKRGQNVTFRCDPISEHNRLYWYRQTLGQGPEFLTYFQNEAQLEKSRLLSDRFSAERPKGSFSTLEIQRTEQGDSAMYLCASSRTSFDYEQYFGPGTRLTVT.

This clonotype was recorded at least ten times. The chain uses TRBV29-1 and TRBJ2-5, with a weak D call TRBD2 (7 bases). Germline V gives CDR1 SQVTM, CDR2 ANQGSEA. The CDR3 totals 16 residues. Trimming removed 0 bases at V and 7 bases at J, with 21 bases between. In DNA form, the CDR3 reads TGCAGCGTTGAAGATCGGGGGCGTGGTAGCGGGTTGACCCAGTACTTC. It encodes CSVEDRGRGSGLTQYF.